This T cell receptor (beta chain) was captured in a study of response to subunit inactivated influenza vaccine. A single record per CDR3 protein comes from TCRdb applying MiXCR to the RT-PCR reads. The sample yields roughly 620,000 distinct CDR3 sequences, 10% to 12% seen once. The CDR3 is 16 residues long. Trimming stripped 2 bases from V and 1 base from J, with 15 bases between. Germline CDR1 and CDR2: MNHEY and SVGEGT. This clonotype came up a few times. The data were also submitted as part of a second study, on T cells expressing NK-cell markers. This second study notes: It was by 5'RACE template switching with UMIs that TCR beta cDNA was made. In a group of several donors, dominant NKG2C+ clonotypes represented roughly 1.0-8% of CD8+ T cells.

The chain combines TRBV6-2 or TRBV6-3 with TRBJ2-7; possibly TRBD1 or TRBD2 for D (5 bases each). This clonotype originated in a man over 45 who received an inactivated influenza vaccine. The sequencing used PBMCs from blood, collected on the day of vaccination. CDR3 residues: CASSYPTGTASYEQYF. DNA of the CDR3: TGTGCCAGCAGTTACCCTACCGGGACCGCGTCCTACGAGCAGTACTTC.